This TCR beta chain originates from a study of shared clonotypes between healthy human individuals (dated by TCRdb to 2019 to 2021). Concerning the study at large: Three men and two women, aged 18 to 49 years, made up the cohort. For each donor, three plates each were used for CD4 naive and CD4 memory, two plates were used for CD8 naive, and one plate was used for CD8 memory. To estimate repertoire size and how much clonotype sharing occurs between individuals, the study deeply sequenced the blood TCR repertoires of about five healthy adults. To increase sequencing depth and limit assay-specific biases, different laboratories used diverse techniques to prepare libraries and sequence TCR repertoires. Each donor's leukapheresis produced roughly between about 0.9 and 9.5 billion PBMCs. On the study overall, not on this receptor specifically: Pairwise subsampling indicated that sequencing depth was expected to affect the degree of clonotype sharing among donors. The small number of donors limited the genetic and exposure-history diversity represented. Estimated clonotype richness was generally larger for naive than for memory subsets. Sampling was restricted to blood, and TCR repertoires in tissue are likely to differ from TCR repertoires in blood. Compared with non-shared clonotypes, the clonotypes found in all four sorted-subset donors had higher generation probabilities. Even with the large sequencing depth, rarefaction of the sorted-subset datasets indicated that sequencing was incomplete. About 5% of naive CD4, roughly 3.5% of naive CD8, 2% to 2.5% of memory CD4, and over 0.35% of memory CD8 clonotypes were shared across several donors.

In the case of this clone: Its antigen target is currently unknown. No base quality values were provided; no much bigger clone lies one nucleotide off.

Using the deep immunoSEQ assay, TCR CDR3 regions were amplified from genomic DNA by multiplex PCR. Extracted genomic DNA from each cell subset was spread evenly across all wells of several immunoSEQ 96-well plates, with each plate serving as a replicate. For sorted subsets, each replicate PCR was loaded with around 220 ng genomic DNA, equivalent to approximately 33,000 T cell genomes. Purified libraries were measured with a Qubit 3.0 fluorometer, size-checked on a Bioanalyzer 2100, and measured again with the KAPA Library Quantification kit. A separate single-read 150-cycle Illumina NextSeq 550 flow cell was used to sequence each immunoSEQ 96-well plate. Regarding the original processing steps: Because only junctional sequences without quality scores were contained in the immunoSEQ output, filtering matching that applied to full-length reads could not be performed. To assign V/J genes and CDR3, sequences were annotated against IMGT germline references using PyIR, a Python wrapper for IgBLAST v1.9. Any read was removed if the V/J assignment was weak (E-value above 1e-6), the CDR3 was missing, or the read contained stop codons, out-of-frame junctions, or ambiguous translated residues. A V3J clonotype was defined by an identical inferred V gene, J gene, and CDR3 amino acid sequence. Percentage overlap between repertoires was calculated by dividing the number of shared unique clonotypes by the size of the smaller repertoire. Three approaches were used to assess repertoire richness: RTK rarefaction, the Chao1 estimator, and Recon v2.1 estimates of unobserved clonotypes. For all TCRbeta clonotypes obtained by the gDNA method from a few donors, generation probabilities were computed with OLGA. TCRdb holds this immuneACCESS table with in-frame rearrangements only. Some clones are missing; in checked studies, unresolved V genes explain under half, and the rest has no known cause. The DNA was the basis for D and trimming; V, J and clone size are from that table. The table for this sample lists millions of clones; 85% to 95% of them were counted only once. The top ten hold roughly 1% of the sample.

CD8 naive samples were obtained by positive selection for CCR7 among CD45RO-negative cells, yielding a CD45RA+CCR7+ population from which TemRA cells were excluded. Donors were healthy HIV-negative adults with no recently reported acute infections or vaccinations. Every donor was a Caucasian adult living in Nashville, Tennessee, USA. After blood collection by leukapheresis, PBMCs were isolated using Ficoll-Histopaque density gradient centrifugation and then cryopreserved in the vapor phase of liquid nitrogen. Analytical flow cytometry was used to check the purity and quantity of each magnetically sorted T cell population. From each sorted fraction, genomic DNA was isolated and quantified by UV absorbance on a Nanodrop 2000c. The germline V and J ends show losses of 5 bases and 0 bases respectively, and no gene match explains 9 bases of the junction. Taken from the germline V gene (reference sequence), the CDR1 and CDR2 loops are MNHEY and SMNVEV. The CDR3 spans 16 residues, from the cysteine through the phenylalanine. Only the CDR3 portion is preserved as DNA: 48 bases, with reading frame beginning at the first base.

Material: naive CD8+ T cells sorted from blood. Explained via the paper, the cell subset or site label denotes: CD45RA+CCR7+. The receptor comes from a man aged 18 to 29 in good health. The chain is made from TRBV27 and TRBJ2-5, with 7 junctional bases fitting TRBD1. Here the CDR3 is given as CASSVYSQGYQETQYF. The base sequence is TGTGCCAGCAGTGTATATTCACAGGGGTACCAAGAGACCCAGTACTTC.